The 9 T cell receptor beta chains presented below share a single source sample, sequenced in a study of blood T cell repertoires in COVID-19. Sequenced by immunoSEQ multiplex PCR; TCRdb stores in-frame clones only, minus some. Of 200,000 to 300,000 clones listed, about 85% are singletons. Sample: peripheral blood. The receptors stem from a man between 60 and 75 years old with acute or convalescent COVID-19.

The chain carries TRBV28 and TRBJ1-5; a possible D gene is TRBD1 (5 bases). The CDR3 is 16 amino acids. Germline V lookup: CDR1 MDHEN, CDR2 SYDVKM. The V gene lost 3 bases and the J gene lost 0 bases, with 12 bases spanning the gap. CDR3 sequence: CASSLTARYSNQPQHF. DNA of the CDR3: TGTGCCAGCAGTTTGACAGCCCGTTATAGCAATCAGCCCCAGCATTTT.

The CDR3 loop is CASSLGGLAGAETQYF. The DNA for the CDR3 is TGCGCCAGCAGCTTGGGAGGCCTAGCGGGGGCGGAGACCCAGTACTTC. This rearrangement joins TRBV5-1 to TRBJ2-5, with TRBD2 matching over 10 bases. Germline V gene data show CDR1 as SGHRS and CDR2 as YFSETQ. The length of the CDR3 is 16 residues. After removal of 0 bases from V and 5 bases from J, the junction contained 7 bases not matched to a gene.

The J gene is TRBJ2-7, the V gene TRBV11-2, with D possibly TRBD1 on 5 matching bases. The CDR3 sequence is 15 residues long. V was pared by 1 base and J by 2 bases, with 12 bases between. Germline CDR1 reads SGHAT; CDR2 reads FQNNGV. The CDR3 is CASSLAEQGPYEQYF. The CDR3 DNA reads as TGTGCCAGCAGCTTAGCGGAGCAGGGTCCCTACGAGCAGTACTTC.

This clone occurred once. The chain combines TRBV7-2 with TRBJ2-1; 9 nucleotides align to TRBD1. The CDR3 contains 17 residues. V was clipped by 5 bases and J by 1 base; unmatched bases: 9. Germline V CDR1 and CDR2: SGHTA, FQGNSA. The CDR3: CASSRTGTGFSYNEQFF. In nucleotides, the CDR3 is TGTGCCAGCAGCCGCACGGGGACAGGGTTTTCCTACAATGAGCAGTTCTTC.

V and J are TRBV7-6 and TRBJ2-5, with D unresolved. This CDR3 is built from 15 residues. The V and J ends lost 0 bases and 1 base respectively, with 9 bases between them. CDR1 is SGHVS, CDR2 FNYEAQ, per germline. The CDR3: CASSLAFRSQETQYF. For the CDR3, the DNA is TGTGCCAGCAGCTTAGCGTTTCGCAGCCAAGAGACCCAGTACTTC.

This clone was detected only once. The chain joins TRBV7-2 to TRBJ2-1; 10 bases agree with TRBD1. The CDR3 totals 15 residues. Losses at the gene ends were 5 bases for V and 6 bases for J; bases not matched to a gene: 7. The germline V gene encodes CDR1 SGHTA and CDR2 FQGNSA. CDR3 loop: CASSPDRGRINEQFF. The CDR3 DNA reads TGTGCCAGCAGCCCAGACAGGGGGCGAATCAATGAGCAGTTCTTC.

This clone has only a few counts. The chain has TRBV12-3 or TRBV12-4 and TRBJ2-7; 7 nucleotides line up with TRBD2. This CDR3 contains 13 residues. J was trimmed by 6 bases and V by 7 bases; bases with no gene match: 9. As DNA, the CDR3 is TGTGCCAGCAAGTGGGGAGGGCCCTCCGAGCAGTACTTC. Its translation: CASKWGGPSEQYF.

This chain links TRBV2 with TRBJ2-7, with 9 bases matching TRBD1. The CDR3 is 15 amino acids. The trim removed 1 base at V and 5 bases at J, leaving 6 bases unmatched. Germline V gene lookup returns CDR1 SNHLY and CDR2 FYNNEI. The CDR3 protein is CASSEGGQGQDEQYF. In DNA, the CDR3 is TGTGCCAGCAGTGAAGGCGGACAGGGGCAGGACGAGCAGTACTTC.

The chain links TRBV28 to TRBJ2-1; possibly TRBD2 for D (6 bases). Germline V gene sequence: CDR1 MDHEN, CDR2 SYDVKM. V dropped 8 bases and J dropped 10 bases, with 21 bases sitting between them. The CDR3 totals 14 residues. This CDR3 is CASQTSTVLQEQFF. The CDR3, as DNA: TGTGCCAGCCAGACTAGTACCGTACTGCAGGAGCAGTTCTTC.